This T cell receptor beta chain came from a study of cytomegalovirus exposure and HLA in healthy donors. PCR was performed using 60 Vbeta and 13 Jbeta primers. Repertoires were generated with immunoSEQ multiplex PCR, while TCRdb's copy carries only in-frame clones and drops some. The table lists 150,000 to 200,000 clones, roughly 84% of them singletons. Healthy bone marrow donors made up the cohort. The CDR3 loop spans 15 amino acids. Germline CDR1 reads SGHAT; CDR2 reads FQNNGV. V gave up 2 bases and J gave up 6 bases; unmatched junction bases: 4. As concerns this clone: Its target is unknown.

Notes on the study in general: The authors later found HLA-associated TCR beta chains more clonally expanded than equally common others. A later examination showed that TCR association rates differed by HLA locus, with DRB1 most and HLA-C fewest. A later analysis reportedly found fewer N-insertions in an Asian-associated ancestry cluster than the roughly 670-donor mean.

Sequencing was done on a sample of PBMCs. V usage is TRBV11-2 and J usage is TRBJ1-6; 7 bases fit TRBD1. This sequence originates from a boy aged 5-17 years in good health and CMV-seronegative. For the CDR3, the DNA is TGTGCCAGCAGCTTAAGCACAGGGGCTAATTCACCCCTCCACTTT. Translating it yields CASSLSTGANSPLHF.